The clone carrying this TCR beta chain appeared a few times. No antigen is known for it. The junction had 3 bases not matched to a gene; V was cut back by 8 bases and J by 3 bases. Per the germline V gene, CDR1 is MNHNY and CDR2 is SVGAGI (reference sequence). The CDR3 contains 13 residues. 13 Jbeta primers and 60 Vbeta primers were used for the PCR. Assay used: immunoSEQ multiplex PCR; TCRdb lists only in-frame clones, some missing. The data contain fewer than 90,000 clones, about 80% of them singletons. This entry is derived from a study of cytomegalovirus exposure and HLA in healthy donors. Whole-study results and caveats: The study recorded 160 or so TCR beta chains that were cytomegalovirus-associated. There were several of the most significant clusters that appeared linked to common viral pathogens in a later analysis. TRBV6-2, TRBV6-3 and some other V segments were unresolvable in 87-base-pair reads.

Those who donated were healthy bone marrow donors. The chain combines TRBV6-6 with TRBJ1-3; 8 nucleotides align to TRBD1. Sequencing was carried out using PBMCs. The sequence derives from a man aged 25-45 years in good health and CMV-seropositive. The CDR3 sequence is CASQGANGNTIYF. The CDR3 region has the DNA TGTGCCAGCCAGGGGGCTAATGGAAACACCATATATTTT.